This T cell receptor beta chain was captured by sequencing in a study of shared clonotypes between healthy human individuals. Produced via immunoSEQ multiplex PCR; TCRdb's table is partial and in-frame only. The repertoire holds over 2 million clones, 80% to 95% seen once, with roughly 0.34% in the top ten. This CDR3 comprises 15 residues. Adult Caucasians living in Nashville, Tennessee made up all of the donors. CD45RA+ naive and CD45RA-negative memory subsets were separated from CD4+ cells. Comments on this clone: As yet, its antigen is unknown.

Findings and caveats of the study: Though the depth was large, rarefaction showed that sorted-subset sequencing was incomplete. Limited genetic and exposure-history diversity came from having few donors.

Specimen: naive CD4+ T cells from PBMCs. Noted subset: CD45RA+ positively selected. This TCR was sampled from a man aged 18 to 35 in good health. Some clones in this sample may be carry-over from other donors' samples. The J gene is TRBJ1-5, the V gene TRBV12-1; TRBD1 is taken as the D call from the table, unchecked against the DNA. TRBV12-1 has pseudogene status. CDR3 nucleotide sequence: TGTGCCAGCAGCTTCGAGCACAGGGGAAATCAGCCCCAGCATTTT. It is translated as CASSFEHRGNQPQHF.